The 32 T cell receptor beta chains listed next were all sequenced from one sample in a study of CD8+ T cells in alopecia areata. cDNA prepared by RNA extraction and subsequent reverse transcription served as the template for sequencing. The method was immunoSEQ multiplex PCR; TCRdb's version includes in-frame clones alone and lacks a portion of them. The top ten hold around 5.6% of the sample, which has roughly 20,000 clones, approximately 70% seen once. Samples from alopecia areata patients were lesional scalp punch biopsies and peripheral blood. Sample: skin, taken at week 0. These receptors were taken from a human donor with alopecia areata.

The V call is TRBV7-1, the J call TRBJ2-7; 9 positions agree with TRBD2. TRBV7-1 is filed as an ORF, its function uncertain. Trimming took 4 bases from V and 4 from J; bases not matched to a gene: 11. There are 16 residues in the CDR3. CDR3 sequence reads: CASSFTIAGEQYEQYF. CDR3 DNA sequence: TGTGCCAGCAGCTTTACCATAGCGGGGGAGCAATACGAGCAGTACTTC.

This chain connects TRBV5-1 to TRBJ2-3; TRBD1 or TRBD2 may be the D gene (6 bases each). V lost 5 bases and J 2 bases, leaving 15 bases between the germline ends. From germline, CDR1 is SGHRS and CDR2 YFSETQ. The CDR3 sequence is 15 residues long. Written as DNA, the CDR3 is TGCGCCAGCAGACCCGCGGCGGGACACACAGATACGCAGTATTTT. Amino acids: CASRPAAGHTDTQYF.

This clone has only a few counts. The rearrangement uses TRBV7-8 and TRBJ1-5; no reliable D call. CDR3 length: 16 amino acids. In germline, CDR1 is SGHVS, CDR2 FQNEAQ. V shed 1 base and J shed 0 bases, with 10 bases lying between them. The DNA for the CDR3 is TGTGCCAGCAGCTTAGACGGCGGGGTTAGCAATCAGCCCCAGCATTTT. This translates into CASSLDGGVSNQPQHF.

CDR3 sequence (DNA): TGTGCCAGCTCACCGAGGACAGGGGGCGGATCGAACACTGAAGCTTTCTTT. This gives the protein CASSPRTGGGSNTEAFF. The chain links TRBV18 to TRBJ1-1; 11 bases match TRBD1. In germline, CDR1 is KGHSH, CDR2 LQKENI. V was clipped by 3 bases and J by 1 base; unmatched bases: 7. The CDR3 has 17 residues.

The CDR3 reads CASSLESSRNEQFF. DNA of the CDR3: TGTGCCAGCAGCTTGGAGTCAAGTCGCAATGAGCAGTTCTTC. The V gene is TRBV5-5, the J gene TRBJ2-1; no reliable D call. CDR3 size: 14 residues. The V and J ends lost 0 bases and 6 bases respectively, with 10 bases between them. From germline, CDR1 is SGHKS and CDR2 YYEKEE (reference sequence).

This clone appeared a few times. V usage is TRBV4-1 and J usage is TRBJ2-3; the D is unclear. Germline V gene sequence: CDR1 MGHRA, CDR2 YSYEKL. The V gene lost 2 bases and the J gene lost 2 bases, with 17 bases spanning the gap. The CDR3 extends over 17 amino acids. The CDR3 DNA sequence: TGCGCCAGCAGCCAATGGGCGGAGATAGGGAACACAGATACGCAGTATTTT. It yields the protein CASSQWAEIGNTDTQYF.

The rearrangement links TRBV2 to TRBJ1-4; the D is unclear. The CDR3 has 15 residues. Trimming pared 6 bases from V and 2 bases from J, leaving 13 bases between. Germline V gene data show CDR1 as SNHLY and CDR2 as FYNNEI. CDR3 sequence (DNA): TGTGCCAGCAGGGCCCTCGGTGGGACTAATGAAAAACTGTTTTTT. Protein: CASRALGGTNEKLFF.

The chain combines TRBV7-2 with TRBJ1-1, with a weak D call TRBD1 (6 bases). V shed 5 bases and J shed 4 bases, with 23 bases lying between them. The CDR3 has 17 residues. Germline V gives CDR1 SGHTA, CDR2 FQGNSA. DNA of the CDR3: TGTGCCAGCAGCACAGGGATGAGGGGCGCCCGGGGCACTGAAGCTTTCTTT. Amino acids: CASSTGMRGARGTEAFF.

The rearrangement links TRBV11-3 to TRBJ2-1, with TRBD1 identical over 7 bases. The CDR3 runs to 19 residues. CDR1 and CDR2 from the germline V gene are SGHNT and YENEEA. Trimming took 1 base from V and 5 from J; bases not matched to a gene: 17. DNA for the CDR3: TGTGCCAGCAGCTTAGGCCTGGAGTATGGGACAGAAAGGGACAATGAGCAGTTCTTC. It specifies CASSLGLEYGTERDNEQFF.

This clone was detected only a few times. The chain has TRBV4-1 and TRBJ2-3; TRBD2 matches 12 bases. The CDR3 sequence is 19 residues long. Germline CDR1 reads MGHRA; CDR2 reads YSYEKL. V lost 5 bases, J lost 2 bases, and 14 bases stayed unmatched. CDR3: CASSTPSGLAGRYTDTQYF. Here the CDR3 DNA reads TGCGCCAGCAGCACCCCCTCTGGACTAGCGGGGAGATACACAGATACGCAGTATTTT.

The V call is TRBV5-8, the J call TRBJ2-5; TRBD2 is a possible D gene (7 bases). With 4 bases removed from V and 5 bases from J, the gap between germline ends came to 18 bases. The germline V gene has CDR1 SGHTS and CDR2 YDEGEE. The CDR3 loop spans 15 amino acids. The CDR3 loop is CASSRNRGGRETQYF. The DNA for the CDR3 is TGTGCCAGCAGCCGGAATAGGGGGGGAAGGGAGACCCAGTACTTC.

The chain recombines TRBV10-2 with TRBJ2-7; 8 bases fit TRBD1. The CDR3 is 15 residues long. Losses at the gene ends were 7 bases for V and 3 bases for J; bases not matched to a gene: 11. Germline V gene lookup returns CDR1 WSHSY and CDR2 SAAADI. The CDR3 bases are TGCGCCAGCACGACCTTAGGACAGGGAATCTACGAGCAGTACTTC. Its translation: CASTTLGQGIYEQYF.

The chain has TRBV7-2 and TRBJ2-5, with a tentative D call TRBD2 (7 bases). V was trimmed by 3 bases and J by 5 bases, leaving 16 bases between them. The CDR3 sequence is 15 residues long. Germline CDR1 and CDR2: SGHTA and FQGNSA. The CDR3: CASSLIVGGPETQYF. The DNA for the CDR3 is TGTGCCAGCAGCTTGATAGTGGGGGGGCCTGAGACCCAGTACTTC.

The rearrangement joins TRBV5-4 to TRBJ1-1; 9 bases fit TRBD1. The CDR3 spans 16 residues. V was clipped by 4 bases and J by 4 bases; unmatched bases: 11. Germline V lookup: CDR1 SGHNT, CDR2 YYREEE (reference sequence). CDR3: CASSPGTGSARTEAFF. CDR3 DNA: TGTGCCAGCAGCCCTGGGACAGGGAGCGCTCGCACTGAAGCTTTCTTT.

This clone was seen a few times. The sample contains more than one DNA sequence encoding this CDR3. This sequence joins TRBV7-2 and TRBJ1-4, with D maybe TRBD1 (5 bases). CDR1 and CDR2 (germline): SGHTA, FQGNSA. Trimming left V 1 base short and J 5 bases short, with 17 bases between. CDR3 length: 17 residues. For the CDR3, the DNA is TGTGCCAGCAGCTTAGGGGGTGCGGGGGGATTGAATGAAAAACTGTTTTTT. Protein product: CASSLGGAGGLNEKLFF.

A few counts support this clone. The V call is TRBV4-1, the J call TRBJ1-4; D is perhaps TRBD1 (6 bases). The CDR3 is 16 residues long. Germline-derived CDR1 and CDR2 are MGHRA and YSYEKL. Trimming removed 3 bases from V and 0 bases from J, with 11 bases in between. For the CDR3, the DNA is TGCGCCAGCAGCCACAGGGGACTTTCAACTAATGAAAAACTGTTTTTT. Amino acids: CASSHRGLSTNEKLFF.

The chain employs TRBV5-8 and TRBJ2-1; 7 bases are a match to TRBD1. The V gene's germline CDR1 is SGHTS and CDR2 YDEGEE. CDR3 size: 15 residues. V trimming: 0 bases; J trimming: 7 bases; junction bases outside the gene matches: 7. The DNA of the CDR3 is TGTGCCAGCAGCTTGGAACAGGGGTGGGGGAATGAGCAGTTCTTC. Its translation is CASSLEQGWGNEQFF.

This rearrangement joins TRBV6-1 to TRBJ2-7, with D maybe TRBD1 (6 bases). The germline V gene encodes CDR1 MNHNS and CDR2 SASEGT. The V and J ends lost 7 bases and 2 bases respectively, with 9 bases between them. This CDR3 comprises 12 residues. CDR3 in DNA: TGTGCCAGCATGCAGGGGACCTACGAGCAGTACTTC. It translates to CASMQGTYEQYF.

Regarding this clone: A read error may produce the germline difference seen at one junction end. This sample also contains other DNA sequences that code for the same CDR3. The chain uses TRBV13 and TRBJ2-7, with 8 bases fitting TRBD1. This CDR3 spans 15 amino acids. CDR1 is PRHDT, CDR2 FYEKMQ, per germline (reference sequence). This CDR3 is CASSYSGTGFYEQYF. CDR3 coding DNA: TGCGCCAGCAGCTACTCCGGGACAGGCTTCTACGAGCAGTACTTC.

This sequence joins TRBV7-8 and TRBJ2-5, with 7 bases identical to TRBD2. The CDR3 covers 15 residues. Trimming at V came to 1 base and at J to 5 bases, leaving 7 bases not matched to a gene. Germline V lookup: CDR1 SGHVS, CDR2 FQNEAQ. In DNA form, the CDR3 reads TGTGCCAGCAGCTTAGGGGGACTATCGCGGGAGACCCAGTACTTC. Protein sequence: CASSLGGLSRETQYF.

The rearrangement uses TRBV4-3 and TRBJ2-7; unclear D gene. The length of the CDR3 is 13 residues. Trimming took off 5 bases at V and 4 bases at J, with 12 bases between the two ends. Germline lookup yields CDR1 LGHNA and CDR2 YSLEER. This CDR3 reads CASSYLLPYEQYF. The CDR3 DNA reads TGCGCCAGCAGCTACTTACTACCTTACGAGCAGTACTTC.

This clone was seen only a few times. This rearrangement joins TRBV10-3 to TRBJ2-7; tentative D call: TRBD1 (6 bases). V was shortened by 10 bases and J by 2 bases, with 9 bases between the two germline ends. CDR1 and CDR2 from the germline V gene are ENHRY and SYGVKD. The CDR3 contains 11 residues. CDR3 sequence (DNA): TGTGCCACCGGGACAACCTACGAGCAGTACTTC. Its translation is CATGTTYEQYF.

This rearrangement joins TRBV7-3 to TRBJ2-1; 10 bases are a match to TRBD1. The V and J ends lost 2 bases and 3 bases, in that order; junction bases with no gene match: 4. The CDR3 has 16 amino acids. From germline, CDR1 is SGHTA and CDR2 FQGTGA. In DNA, the CDR3 is TGTGCCAGCAGCTTATATGGGACAGGGGACTACAATGAGCAGTTCTTC. This encodes CASSLYGTGDYNEQFF.

The chain combines TRBV7-2 with TRBJ2-3; D gene ambiguous. The V end lost 2 bases, the J end lost 1 base, and 4 bases lay between the germline ends. Germline CDR1 is SGHTA and CDR2 is FQGNSA. The CDR3 covers 13 residues. CDR3 amino acids: CASSLIGTDTQYF. As DNA, the CDR3 is TGTGCCAGCAGCTTAATTGGCACAGATACGCAGTATTTT. Full variable domain (remainder filled in from reference TRBV7-2 and TRBJ2-3): GAGVSQSPSNKVTEKGKDVELRCDPISGHTALYWYRQSLGQGLEFLIYFQGNSAPDKSGLPSDRFSAERTGGSVSTLTIQRTQQEDSAVYLCASSLIGTDTQYFGPGTRLTVL.

CDR3 bases: TGTGCCAGCAGTTACGGGACAGGGTGGGGCACTGAAGCTTTCTTT. Translating it yields CASSYGTGWGTEAFF. The chain combines TRBV6-5 with TRBJ1-1; 9 nucleotides line up with TRBD1. This CDR3 comprises 15 residues. The V and J ends lost 2 bases and 4 bases, in that order; junction bases with no gene match: 5. CDR1 and CDR2 (germline): MNHEY, SVGAGI.

V gene TRBV5-1 combines with J gene TRBJ2-7, with D hard to call. The V end was cut by 1 base, the J end by 2 bases, with 10 bases between. Germline V gives CDR1 SGHRS, CDR2 YFSETQ. The CDR3 has 14 residues. The CDR3 reads CASSLTDPTYEQYF. CDR3 in DNA: TGCGCCAGCAGCTTGACAGATCCCACCTACGAGCAGTACTTC.

The CDR3 here is CASSDSGGFTEAFF. The CDR3 DNA sequence: TGTGCCAGCAGCGATTCAGGGGGCTTCACTGAAGCTTTCTTT. V gene TRBV7-9 combines with J gene TRBJ1-1; 8 positions agree with TRBD1. V trimming: 5 bases; J trimming: 4 bases; junction bases outside the gene matches: 6. The CDR3 is 14 amino acids. CDR1 is SEHNR, CDR2 FQNEAQ, per germline (reference sequence).

The V gene is TRBV7-2, the J gene TRBJ2-5, with D perhaps TRBD1 (5 bases). The V gene's germline CDR1 is SGHTA and CDR2 FQGNSA. The CDR3 totals 16 residues. The V end was cut by 5 bases, the J end by 6 bases, with 22 bases between. Here the CDR3 DNA reads TGTGCCAGCAGCCCCAAAGTTATAGGGGTTGTGCAGACCCAGTACTTC. Translation gives CASSPKVIGVVQTQYF.

V is TRBV30 and J is TRBJ2-3; D gene ambiguous. V gave up 3 bases and J gave up 6 bases, with 7 bases separating them. The germline gives CDR1 GTSNPN, CDR2 SVGIG (reference sequence). The CDR3 loop spans 11 amino acids. The CDR3 coding sequence is TGTGCCTGGAGCCAAGTTGATACGCAGTATTTT. Protein sequence: CAWSQVDTQYF.

CDR3 sequence: CASSPDLNSNQPQHF. For the CDR3, the DNA is TGTGCCAGCAGTCCGGACTTGAATAGCAATCAGCCCCAGCATTTT. The J gene is TRBJ1-5, the V gene TRBV6-6; no definite D call. Trimming took off 5 bases at V and 0 bases at J, with 11 bases between the two ends. Germline-derived CDR1 and CDR2 are MNHNY and SVGAGI (reference sequence). The CDR3 has 15 residues.

This clone showed up just a few times. CDR3 region: CSVGGYSSNYGYTF. DNA of the CDR3: TGCAGCGTTGGGGGGTACAGTTCTAACTATGGCTACACCTTC. The chain has TRBV29-1 and TRBJ1-2, with D perhaps TRBD1 (5 bases). CDR1 and CDR2 from the germline V gene are SQVTM and ANQGSEA. Trimming took 4 bases from V and 0 from J, leaving 12 bases between them. CDR3 size: 14 residues.

This clone was observed once. The genes are TRBV5-4 and TRBJ1-5; the D gene is possibly TRBD1 (5 bases). CDR1 and CDR2 (germline): SGHNT, YYREEE (reference sequence). V shed 0 bases and J shed 2 bases, with 12 bases lying between them. The CDR3 consists of 16 residues. The DNA for the CDR3 is TGTGCCAGCAGCTTGGACGGGGCCAAAGGCAATCAGCCCCAGCATTTT. Protein product: CASSLDGAKGNQPQHF.